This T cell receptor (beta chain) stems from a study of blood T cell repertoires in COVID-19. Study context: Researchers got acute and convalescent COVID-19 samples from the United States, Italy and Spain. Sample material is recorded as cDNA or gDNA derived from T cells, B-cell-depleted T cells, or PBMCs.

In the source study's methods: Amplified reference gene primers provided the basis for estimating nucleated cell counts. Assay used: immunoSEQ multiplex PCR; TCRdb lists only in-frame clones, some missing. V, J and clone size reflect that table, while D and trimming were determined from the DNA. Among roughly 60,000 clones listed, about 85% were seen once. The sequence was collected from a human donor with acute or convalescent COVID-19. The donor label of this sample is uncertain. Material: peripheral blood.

The CDR3 sequence is CASSARDRGGYTF. CDR3 DNA: TGTGCCAGCAGCGCCCGGGACAGAGGAGGCTACACCTTC. This chain links TRBV11-2 with TRBJ1-2; TRBD1 agrees at 7 bases. CDR1 is SGHAT and CDR2 is FQNNGV in the germline V gene. With 5 bases clipped from V and 8 bases from J, the junction kept 8 bases outside the gene matches. The CDR3 runs to 13 residues. Based on the CDR3 plus reference TRBV11-2 and TRBJ1-2, the full variable domain is EAGVAQSPRYKIIEKRQSVAFWCNPISGHATLYWYQQILGQGPKLLIQFQNNGVVDDSQLPKDRFSAERLKGVDSTLKIQPAKLEDSAVYLCASSARDRGGYTFGSGTRLTVV.